This TCR beta chain was retrieved from a study of T cell clonality in common variable immunodeficiency. Reduced serum IgG, IgA and/or IgM plus specific antibody deficiency defined CVID. Study results and caveats: CVID subjects shared fewer TCRbeta clones than healthy controls did. In common variable immunodeficiency, TCR beta chains reportedly carried fewer deletions and N-nucleotide insertions. CVID subjects showed higher TCRbeta clonality than healthy controls.

Sequencing used immunoSEQ multiplex PCR; TCRdb keeps in-frame clones, though not all of them. This sample has 23,000 or so clones, each found more than once. This clone showed up just a few times. Its antigen is unknown. The sequence runs out 3 residues before the end of the CDR3; the remainder is reconstructed from the germline J gene. The CDR3 is made up of 14 amino acids. V lost 5 bases and J lost 5, with 16 bases in between. Per germline, CDR1 SGHVS and CDR2 FQNEAQ. The TCR originated in a human donor with common variable immunodeficiency. Material for sequencing was peripheral blood mononuclear cells. The chain has TRBV7-8 and TRBJ2-7; D is perhaps TRBD1 (5 bases). CDR3 sequence reads: CASSIRTIPDEQYF. Partial CDR3 DNA: TGTGCCAGCAGCATACGGACAATTCCCGACGAG. The full variable domain, in which reference TRBV7-8 and TRBJ2-7 provide the parts outside the CDR3, is GAGVSQSPRYKVAKRGQDVALRCDPISGHVSLFWYQQALGQGPEFLTYFQNEAQLDKSGLPSDRFFAERPEGSVSTLKIQRTQQEDSAVYLCASSIRTIPDEQYFGPGTRLTVT.